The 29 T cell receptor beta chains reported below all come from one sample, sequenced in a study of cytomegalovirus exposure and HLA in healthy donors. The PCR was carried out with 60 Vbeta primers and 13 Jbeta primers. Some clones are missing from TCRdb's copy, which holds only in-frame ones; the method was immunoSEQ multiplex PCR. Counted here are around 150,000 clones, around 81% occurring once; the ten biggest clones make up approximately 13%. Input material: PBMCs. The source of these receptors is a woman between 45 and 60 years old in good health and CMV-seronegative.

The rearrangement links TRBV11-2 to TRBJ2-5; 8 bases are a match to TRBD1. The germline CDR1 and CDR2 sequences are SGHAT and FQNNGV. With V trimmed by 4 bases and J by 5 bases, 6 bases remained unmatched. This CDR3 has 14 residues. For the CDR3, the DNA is TGTGCCAGCAGCTGGACAGGGTTTGGCGAGACCCAGTACTTC. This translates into CASSWTGFGETQYF. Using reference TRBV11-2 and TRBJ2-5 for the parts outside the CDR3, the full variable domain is EAGVAQSPRYKIIEKRQSVAFWCNPISGHATLYWYQQILGQGPKLLIQFQNNGVVDDSQLPKDRFSAERLKGVDSTLKIQPAKLEDSAVYLCASSWTGFGETQYFGPGTRLLVL.

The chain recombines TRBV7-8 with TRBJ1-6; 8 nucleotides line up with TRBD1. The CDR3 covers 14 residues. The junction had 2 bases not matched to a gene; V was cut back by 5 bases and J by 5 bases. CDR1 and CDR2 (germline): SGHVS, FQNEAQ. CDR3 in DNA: TGTGCCAGCAGCACGGACAGGGATAATTCACCCCTCCACTTT. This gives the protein CASSTDRDNSPLHF.

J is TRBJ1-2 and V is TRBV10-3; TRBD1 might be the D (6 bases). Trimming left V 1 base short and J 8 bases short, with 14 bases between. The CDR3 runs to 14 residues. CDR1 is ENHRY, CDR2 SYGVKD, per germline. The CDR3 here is CAISEWMGAGGYTF. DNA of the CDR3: TGTGCCATCAGTGAGTGGATGGGGGCAGGCGGCTACACCTTC.

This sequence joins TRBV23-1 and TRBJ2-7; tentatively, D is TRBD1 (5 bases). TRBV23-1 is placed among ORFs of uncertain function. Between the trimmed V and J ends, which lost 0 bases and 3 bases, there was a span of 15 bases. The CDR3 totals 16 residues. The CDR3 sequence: CASSQSGDSVSYEQYF. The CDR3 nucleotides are TGCGCCAGCAGTCAATCTGGCGACAGTGTGAGCTACGAGCAGTACTTC.

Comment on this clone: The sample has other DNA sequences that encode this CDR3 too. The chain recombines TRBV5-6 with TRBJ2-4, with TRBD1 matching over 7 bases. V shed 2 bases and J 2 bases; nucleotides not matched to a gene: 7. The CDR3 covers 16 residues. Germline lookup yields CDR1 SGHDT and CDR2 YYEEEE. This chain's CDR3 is CASSLWEGGPKNIQYF. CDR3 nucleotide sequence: TGTGCCAGCAGCTTATGGGAAGGGGGCCCCAAAAACATTCAGTACTTC.

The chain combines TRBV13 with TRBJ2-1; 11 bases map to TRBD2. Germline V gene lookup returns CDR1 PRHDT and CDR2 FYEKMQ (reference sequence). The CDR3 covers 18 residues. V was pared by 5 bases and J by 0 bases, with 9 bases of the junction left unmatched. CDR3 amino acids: CASSPGLAEFLSYNEQFF. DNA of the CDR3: TGTGCCAGCAGCCCGGGACTAGCGGAGTTTCTCTCCTACAATGAGCAGTTCTTC.

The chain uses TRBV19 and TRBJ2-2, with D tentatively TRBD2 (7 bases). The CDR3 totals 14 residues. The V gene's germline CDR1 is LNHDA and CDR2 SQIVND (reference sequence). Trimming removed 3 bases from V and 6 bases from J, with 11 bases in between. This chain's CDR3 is CASSMSGGSGELFF. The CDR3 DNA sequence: TGTGCCAGTAGTATGTCGGGGGGCTCCGGGGAGCTGTTTTTT.

The CDR3 sequence is CASSRQGQSPLHF. The CDR3, as DNA: TGTGCCAGCAGTCGACAGGGCCAGTCACCCCTCCACTTT. The chain recombines TRBV6-6 with TRBJ1-6; 7 bases are shared with TRBD1. The CDR3 extends over 13 amino acids. V lost 5 bases and J lost 10; bases outside the gene matches: 5. Germline-derived CDR1 and CDR2 are MNHNY and SVGAGI (reference sequence).

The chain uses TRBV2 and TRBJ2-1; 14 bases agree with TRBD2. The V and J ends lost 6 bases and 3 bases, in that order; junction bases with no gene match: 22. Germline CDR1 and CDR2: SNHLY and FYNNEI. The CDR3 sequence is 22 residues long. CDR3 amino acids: CASRNTGSGTSGSTRDYNEQFF. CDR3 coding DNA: TGTGCCAGCAGGAACACAGGGTCCGGGACTAGCGGGAGTACCAGGGACTACAATGAGCAGTTCTTC.

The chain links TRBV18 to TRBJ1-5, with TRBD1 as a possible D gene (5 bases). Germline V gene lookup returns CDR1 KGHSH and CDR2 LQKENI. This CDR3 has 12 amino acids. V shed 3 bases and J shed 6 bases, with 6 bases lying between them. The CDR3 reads CASSPTGQPQHF. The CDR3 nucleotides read TGTGCCAGCTCACCCACAGGTCAGCCCCAGCATTTT.

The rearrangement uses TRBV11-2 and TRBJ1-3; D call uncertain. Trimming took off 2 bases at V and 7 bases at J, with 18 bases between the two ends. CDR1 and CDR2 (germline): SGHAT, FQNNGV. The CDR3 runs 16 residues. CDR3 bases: TGTGCCAGCAGCTTACGAGGATCGCAATTTGGGAACACCATATATTTT. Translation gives CASSLRGSQFGNTIYF.

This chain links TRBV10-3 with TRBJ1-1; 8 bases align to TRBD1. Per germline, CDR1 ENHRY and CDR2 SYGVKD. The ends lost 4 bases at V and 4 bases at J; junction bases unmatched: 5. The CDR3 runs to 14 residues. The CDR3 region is CAISVEGQGTEAFF. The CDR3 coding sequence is TGTGCCATCAGTGTAGAAGGACAGGGCACTGAAGCTTTCTTT.

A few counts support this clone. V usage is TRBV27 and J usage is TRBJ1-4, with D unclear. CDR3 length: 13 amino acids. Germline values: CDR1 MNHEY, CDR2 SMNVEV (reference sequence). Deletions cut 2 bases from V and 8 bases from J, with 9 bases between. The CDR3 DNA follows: TGTGCCAGCAGTTTAAAGAAGACAGAAAAACTGTTTTTT. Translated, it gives CASSLKKTEKLFF. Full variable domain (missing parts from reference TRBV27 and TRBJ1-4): EAQVTQNPRYLITVTGKKLTVTCSQNMNHEYMSWYRQDPGLGLRQIYYSMNVEVTDKGDVPEGYKVSRKEKRNFPLILESPSPNQTSLYFCASSLKKTEKLFFGSGTQLSVL.

The chain's CDR3 is CASGTGADSTKYGYTF. Written as DNA, the CDR3 is TGTGCCAGCGGGACAGGTGCCGATTCAACCAAGTATGGCTACACCTTC. The V call is TRBV6-6, the J call TRBJ1-2; 8 bases line up with TRBD1. V lost 8 bases, J lost 5 bases, and 16 bases stayed unmatched. Germline CDR1 MNHNY, CDR2 SVGAGI (reference sequence). The CDR3 extends over 16 amino acids.

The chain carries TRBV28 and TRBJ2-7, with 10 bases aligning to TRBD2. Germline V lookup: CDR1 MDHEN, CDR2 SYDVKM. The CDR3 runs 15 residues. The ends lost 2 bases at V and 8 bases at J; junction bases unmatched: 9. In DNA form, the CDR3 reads TGTGCCAGCAGTTTAGCGCTAGCGGGAGTCCTAAAGCAGTACTTC. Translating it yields CASSLALAGVLKQYF.

The CDR3 coding sequence is TGTGCCAGCAGCCAAGTAAGGGGACAAGAGACCCAGTACTTC. This sequence encodes CASSQVRGQETQYF. The chain combines TRBV4-2 with TRBJ2-5, with D possibly matching TRBD1 (5 bases). The CDR3 spans 14 residues. Per germline, CDR1 LGHNA and CDR2 YNFKEQ. V was trimmed by 1 base and J by 2 bases, leaving 8 bases between them.

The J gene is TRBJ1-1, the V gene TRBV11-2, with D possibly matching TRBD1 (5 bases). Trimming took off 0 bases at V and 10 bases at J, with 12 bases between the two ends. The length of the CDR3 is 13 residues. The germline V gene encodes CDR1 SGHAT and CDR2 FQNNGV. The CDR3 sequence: CASSLEAQGVAFF. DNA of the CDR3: TGTGCCAGCAGCTTAGAGGCGCAGGGTGTAGCTTTCTTT.

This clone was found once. Written as DNA, the CDR3 is TGTGCCAGCAGCCCTCGACTAGCGGGAGCCCAAGAGACCCAGTACTTC. Residues: CASSPRLAGAQETQYF. The rearrangement joins TRBV7-2 to TRBJ2-5, with TRBD2 identical over 12 bases. The CDR3 sequence is 16 residues long. Germline values: CDR1 SGHTA, CDR2 FQGNSA. V lost 5 bases and J lost 1; bases outside the gene matches: 5.

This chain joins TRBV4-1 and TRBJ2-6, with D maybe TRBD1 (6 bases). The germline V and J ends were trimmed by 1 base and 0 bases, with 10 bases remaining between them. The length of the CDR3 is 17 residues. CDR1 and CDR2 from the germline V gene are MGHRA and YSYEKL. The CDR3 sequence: CASSQGDRSSGANVLTF. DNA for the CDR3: TGCGCCAGCAGCCAAGGCGACAGGAGCTCTGGGGCCAACGTCCTGACTTTC.

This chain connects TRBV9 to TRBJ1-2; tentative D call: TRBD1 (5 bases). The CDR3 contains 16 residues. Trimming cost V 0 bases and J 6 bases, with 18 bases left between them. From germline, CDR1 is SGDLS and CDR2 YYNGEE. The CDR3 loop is CASSVAAGQDSHGYTF. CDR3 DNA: TGTGCCAGCAGCGTAGCAGCGGGGCAGGATAGCCATGGCTACACCTTC.

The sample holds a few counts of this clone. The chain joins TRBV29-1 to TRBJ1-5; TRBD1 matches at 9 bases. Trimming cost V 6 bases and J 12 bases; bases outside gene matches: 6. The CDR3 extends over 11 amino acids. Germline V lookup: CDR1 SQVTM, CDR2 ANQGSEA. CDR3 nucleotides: TGCAGCGTCGCGACAGGGGGGAACCAGCATTTT. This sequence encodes CSVATGGNQHF.

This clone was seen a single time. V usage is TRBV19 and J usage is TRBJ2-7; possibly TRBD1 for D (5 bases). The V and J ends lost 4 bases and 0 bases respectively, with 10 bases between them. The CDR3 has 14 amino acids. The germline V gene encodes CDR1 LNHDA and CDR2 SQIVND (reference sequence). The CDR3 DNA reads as TGTGCCAGTAGTAAGAAGGGGTCCTCCTACGAGCAGTACTTC. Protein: CASSKKGSSYEQYF.

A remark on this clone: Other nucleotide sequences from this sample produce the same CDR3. CDR3 loop: CASSRGGDYEQYF. The DNA of the CDR3 is TGTGCCAGCAGCCGAGGAGGGGACTACGAGCAGTACTTC. The V and J genes are TRBV7-9 and TRBJ2-7, with D perhaps TRBD2 (6 bases). CDR1 and CDR2 (germline): SEHNR, FQNEAQ (reference sequence). The V end lost 5 bases, the J end lost 3 bases, and 11 bases lay between the germline ends. The CDR3 sequence is 13 residues long. Combining the CDR3 with reference TRBV7-9 and TRBJ2-7 gives the whole variable domain DTGVSQNPRHKITKRGQNVTFRCDPISEHNRLYWYRQTLGQGPEFLTYFQNEAQLEKSRLLSDRFSAERPKGSFSTLEIQRTEQGDSAMYLCASSRGGDYEQYFGPGTRLTVT.

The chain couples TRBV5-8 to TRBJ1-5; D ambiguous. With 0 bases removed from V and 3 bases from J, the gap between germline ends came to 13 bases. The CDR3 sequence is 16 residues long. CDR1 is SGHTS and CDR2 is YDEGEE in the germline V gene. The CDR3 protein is CASSLAGTVFNQPQHF. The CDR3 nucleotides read TGTGCCAGCAGCTTGGCCGGAACAGTCTTCAATCAGCCCCAGCATTTT.

The CDR3 is CASSPIRTGTEAFF. For the CDR3, the DNA is TGTGCCAGCTCACCCATTCGGACAGGGACTGAAGCTTTCTTT. The chain combines TRBV18 with TRBJ1-1; 8 nucleotides match TRBD1. There are 14 residues in the CDR3. The ends lost 3 bases at V and 5 bases at J; junction bases unmatched: 5. Looked up from germline, CDR1 is KGHSH and CDR2 is LQKENI. Looking up the rest from reference TRBV18 and TRBJ1-1 gives the full variable domain: NAGVMQNPRHLVRRRGQEARLRCSPMKGHSHVYWYRQLPEEGLKFMVYLQKENIIDESGMPKERFSAEFPKEGPSILRIQQVVRGDSAAYFCASSPIRTGTEAFFGQGTRLTVV.

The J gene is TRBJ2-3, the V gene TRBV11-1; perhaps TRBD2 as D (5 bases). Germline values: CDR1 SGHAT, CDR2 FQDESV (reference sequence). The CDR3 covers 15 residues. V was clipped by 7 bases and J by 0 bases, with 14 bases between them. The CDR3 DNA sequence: TGTGCCAGCACCGCAGGACGGACTAGCACAGATACGCAGTATTTT. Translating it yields CASTAGRTSTDTQYF.

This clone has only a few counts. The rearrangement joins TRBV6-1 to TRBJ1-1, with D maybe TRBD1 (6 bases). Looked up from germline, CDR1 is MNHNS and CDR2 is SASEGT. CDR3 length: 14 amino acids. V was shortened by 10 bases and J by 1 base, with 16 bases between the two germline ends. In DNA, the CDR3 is TGTGCCACCCATACACAGGGTCGGAACACTGAAGCTTTCTTT. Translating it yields CATHTQGRNTEAFF.

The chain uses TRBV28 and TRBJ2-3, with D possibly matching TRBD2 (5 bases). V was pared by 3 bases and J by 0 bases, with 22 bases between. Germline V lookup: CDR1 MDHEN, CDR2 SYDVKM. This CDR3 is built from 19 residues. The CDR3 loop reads CASSFPLPPRRESTDTQYF. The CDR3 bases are TGTGCCAGCAGTTTTCCCCTACCCCCCCGACGGGAAAGCACAGATACGCAGTATTTT.

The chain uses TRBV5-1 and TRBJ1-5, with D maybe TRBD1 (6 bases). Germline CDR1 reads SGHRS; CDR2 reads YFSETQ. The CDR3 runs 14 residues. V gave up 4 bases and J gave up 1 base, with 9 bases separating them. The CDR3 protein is CASSPGQSNQPQHF. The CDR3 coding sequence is TGCGCCAGCAGCCCCGGACAGAGCAATCAGCCCCAGCATTTT.